This T cell receptor beta chain appears in the sequencing data of a study of blood T cell repertoires in COVID-19. Study details: From T cells, B-cell-depleted T cells, or PBMCs came the material, which was cDNA or gDNA.

This clone showed up just a few times. V was pared by 5 bases and J by 6 bases, with 9 bases between. The CDR3 spans 12 residues. Germline assignment: CDR1 MGHRA and CDR2 YSYEKL. Here immunoSEQ multiplex PCR was the method, and the copy in TCRdb shows in-frame clones only, minus some. The data hold tens of thousands of clones, with 70% to 90% observed a single time. The TCR comes from a man between 60 and 75 years old with acute or convalescent COVID-19. The chain employs TRBV4-1 and TRBJ2-3; D uncertain. The source material was peripheral blood. This chain's CDR3 is CASSEIADTQYF. For the CDR3, the DNA is TGCGCCAGCAGCGAGATCGCGGATACGCAGTATTTT.